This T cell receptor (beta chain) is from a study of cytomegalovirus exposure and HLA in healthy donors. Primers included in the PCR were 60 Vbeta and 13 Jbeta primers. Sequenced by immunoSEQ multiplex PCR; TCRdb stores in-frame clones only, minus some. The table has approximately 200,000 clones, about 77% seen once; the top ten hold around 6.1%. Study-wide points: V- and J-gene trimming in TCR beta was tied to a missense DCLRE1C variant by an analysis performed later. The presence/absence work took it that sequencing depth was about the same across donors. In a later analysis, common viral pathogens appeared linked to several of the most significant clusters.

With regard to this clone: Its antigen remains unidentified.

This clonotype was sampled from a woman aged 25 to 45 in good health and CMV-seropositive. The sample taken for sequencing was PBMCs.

Here the CDR3 DNA reads TGTGCCACCTCGACTAGTTATGCCTTCGATGAGCAGTTCTTC. Its translation is CATSTSYAFDEQFF. The chain is built from TRBV2 and TRBJ2-1; weak D call: TRBD2 (6 bases). Trimming took off 10 bases at V and 8 bases at J, with 21 bases between the two ends. Germline CDR1 reads SNHLY; CDR2 reads FYNNEI. The CDR3 extends over 14 amino acids.